This T cell receptor beta chain originates from a study of T cells in Graves' hyperthyroidism and ophthalmopathy. Study-level results: Model-based prediction identified ophthalmopathy a median 6.5 months prior to its onset.

What was amplified from RNA transcripts were TCR beta CDR3 regions. Initially, a first-round RT-PCR of the TCR CDR3 employed the HTBI primer set. TCRdb used MiXCR to reprocess the multiplex PCR reads, holding one entry per CDR3 protein. The profile shows roughly 400,000 distinct CDR3 sequences, 20% to 25% of them singletons. There are a few counts of this clonotype. Antigen: not known. This receptor was taken from a man aged 50 to 59 with Graves' hyperthyroidism. Input material: blood.

The DNA for the CDR3 is TGTGCCAGCAGTGAAGTACTAGCGACGTACAATGAGCAGTTCTTC. Amino acids: CASSEVLATYNEQFF. The J gene is TRBJ2-1, the V gene TRBV2; TRBD2 matches at 7 bases. The CDR3 is 15 amino acids. With 1 base clipped from V and 4 bases from J, the junction kept 4 bases outside the gene matches. Germline V CDR1 and CDR2: SNHLY, FYNNEI. The full variable domain, in which reference TRBV2 and TRBJ2-1 provide the parts outside the CDR3, is EPEVTQTPSHQVTQMGQEVILRCVPISNHLYFYWYRQILGQKVEFLVSFYNNEISEKSEIFDDQFSVERPDGSNFTLKIRSTKLEDSAMYFCASSEVLATYNEQFFGPGTRLTVL.